This T cell receptor (beta chain) comes out of a study of cytomegalovirus exposure and HLA in healthy donors. Overall study findings and caveats: Most TCR sequences were uncommon, yet certain public TCRs appeared in many donors.

In germline, CDR1 is MNHEY, CDR2 SVGAGI. CDR3 length: 15 residues. Trimming cost V 1 base and J 7 bases, with 14 bases left between them. Remarks on this clone: Its antigen is not identified.

Assay used: immunoSEQ multiplex PCR; TCRdb lists only in-frame clones, some missing. In the table there are 250,000 to 400,000 clones, roughly 87% of which are singletons. The specimen was PBMCs. The genes are TRBV6-5 and TRBJ2-1; D may be TRBD2 (7 bases). The sequence derives from a man younger than 45 in good health and CMV-seronegative. DNA of the CDR3: TGTGCCAGCAGTTACTGGGGGGGCCTAGAAAATGAGCAGTTCTTC. The encoded protein is CASSYWGGLENEQFF.